The clone carrying this T cell receptor beta chain turned up a few times. The source of the sample is a study of regulatory T cells in long-lasting Graves disease. Time point of the sample: persistent/refractory GD, antithyroid drugs over 5 years with positive TRAb. Scientists built the TCR library using RNA that was extracted from PBMCs. Arm-PCR with iRepertoire HTBI primers amplified the CDR3 regions for these TCR beta libraries. A single record per CDR3 protein comes from TCRdb applying MiXCR to the multiplex PCR reads. The table lists 300,000 to 500,000 distinct CDR3 sequences, 20% of them singletons, with less than 25% in the top ten. The TCR comes from a female donor with Graves disease. The material was peripheral blood mononuclear cells (PBMCs), obtained when the disease was refractory, from a patient treated with antithyroid drugs.

Here the CDR3 reads CASSSKDYTAGYYYEQYF. The CDR3 nucleotides read TGTGCCAGCAGTTCGAAAGACTATACAGCGGGATATTACTACGAGCAGTACTTC. The chain has TRBV12-3 or TRBV12-4 and TRBJ2-7, with 7 bases identical to TRBD2. The V and J ends lost 4 bases and 3 bases, in that order; junction bases with no gene match: 18. The CDR3 length is 18 residues.